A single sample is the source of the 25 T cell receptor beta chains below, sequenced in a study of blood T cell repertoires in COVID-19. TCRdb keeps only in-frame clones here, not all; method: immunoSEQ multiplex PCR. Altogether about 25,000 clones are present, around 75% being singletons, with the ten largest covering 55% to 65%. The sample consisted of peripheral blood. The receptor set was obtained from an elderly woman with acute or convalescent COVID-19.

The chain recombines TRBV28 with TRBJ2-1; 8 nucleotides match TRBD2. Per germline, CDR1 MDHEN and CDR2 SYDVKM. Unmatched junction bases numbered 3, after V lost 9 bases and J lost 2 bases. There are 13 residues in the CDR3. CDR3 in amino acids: CASQAGAYNEQFF. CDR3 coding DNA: TGTGCCAGTCAAGCGGGAGCCTACAATGAGCAGTTCTTC.

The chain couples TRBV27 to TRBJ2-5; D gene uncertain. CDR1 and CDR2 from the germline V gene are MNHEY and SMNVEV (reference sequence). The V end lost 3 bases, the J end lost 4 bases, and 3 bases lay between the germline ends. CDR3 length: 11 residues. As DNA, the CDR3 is TGTGCCAGCAGTTTCCGAGAGACCCAGTACTTC. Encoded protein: CASSFRETQYF.

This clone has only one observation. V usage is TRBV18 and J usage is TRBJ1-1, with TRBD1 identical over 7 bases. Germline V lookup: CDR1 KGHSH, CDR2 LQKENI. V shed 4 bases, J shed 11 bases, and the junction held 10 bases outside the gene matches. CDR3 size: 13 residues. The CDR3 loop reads CASSRGQKEGAFF. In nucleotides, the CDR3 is TGTGCCAGCTCACGGGGACAGAAAGAGGGGGCTTTCTTT.

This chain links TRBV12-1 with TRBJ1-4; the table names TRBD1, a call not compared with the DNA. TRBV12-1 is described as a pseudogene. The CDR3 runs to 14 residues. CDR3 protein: CASSGQGGMKKLFF. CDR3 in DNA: TGTGCCAGCAGCGGACAGGGTGGGATGAAAAAACTGTTTTTT.

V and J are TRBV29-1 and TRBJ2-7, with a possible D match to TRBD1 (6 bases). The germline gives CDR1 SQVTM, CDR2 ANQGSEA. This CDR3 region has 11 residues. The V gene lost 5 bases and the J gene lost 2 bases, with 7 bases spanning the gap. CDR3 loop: CSVRDTYEQYF. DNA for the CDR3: TGCAGCGTTAGGGACACCTACGAGCAGTACTTC.

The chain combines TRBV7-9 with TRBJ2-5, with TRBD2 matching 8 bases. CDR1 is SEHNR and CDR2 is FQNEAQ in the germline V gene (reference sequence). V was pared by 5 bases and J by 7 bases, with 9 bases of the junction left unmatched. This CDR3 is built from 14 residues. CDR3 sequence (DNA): TGTGCCAGCAGCCAGCGGGGACTAGGAGGGACCCAGTACTTC. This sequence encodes CASSQRGLGGTQYF.

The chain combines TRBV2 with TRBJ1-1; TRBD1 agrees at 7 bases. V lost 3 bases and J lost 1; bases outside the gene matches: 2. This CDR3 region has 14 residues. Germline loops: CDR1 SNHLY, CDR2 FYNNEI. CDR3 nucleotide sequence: TGTGCCAGCAGTGAGGACAGGTGGAACACTGAAGCTTTCTTT. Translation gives CASSEDRWNTEAFF.

The CDR3 DNA is TGTGCCAGCTCACCACCACGGACAGGGGTTAGCGAGCAGTACTTC. It is translated as CASSPPRTGVSEQYF. This chain joins TRBV18 and TRBJ2-7, with 9 bases fitting TRBD1. The J segment lost 6 bases and the V segment lost 0 bases, leaving 6 bases of the junction unmatched. Germline CDR1 KGHSH, CDR2 LQKENI. This CDR3 comprises 15 residues.

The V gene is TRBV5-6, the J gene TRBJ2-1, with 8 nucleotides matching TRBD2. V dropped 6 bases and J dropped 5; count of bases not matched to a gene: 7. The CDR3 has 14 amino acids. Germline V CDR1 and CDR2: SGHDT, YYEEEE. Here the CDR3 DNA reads TGTGCCAGCACCCCCGGGAGGGTGCACAATGAGCAGTTCTTC. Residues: CASTPGRVHNEQFF.

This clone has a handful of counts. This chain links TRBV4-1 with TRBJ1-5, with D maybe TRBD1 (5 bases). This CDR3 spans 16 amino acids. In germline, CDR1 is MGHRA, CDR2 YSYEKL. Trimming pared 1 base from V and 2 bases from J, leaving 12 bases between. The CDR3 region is CASSQVAQGGNQPQHF. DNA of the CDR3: TGCGCCAGCAGCCAAGTTGCCCAGGGTGGCAATCAGCCCCAGCATTTT.

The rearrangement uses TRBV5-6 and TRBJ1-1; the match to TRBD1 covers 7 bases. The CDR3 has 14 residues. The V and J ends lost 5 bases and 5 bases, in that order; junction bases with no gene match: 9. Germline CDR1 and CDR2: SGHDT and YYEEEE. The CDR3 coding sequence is TGTGCCAGCAGATTTATAGACAGGGATACTGAAGCTTTCTTT. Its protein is CASRFIDRDTEAFF.

CDR3: CASSFPQGGGYTF. Written as DNA, the CDR3 is TGTGCCAGCAGCTTCCCCCAAGGGGGTGGCTACACCTTC. The chain recombines TRBV5-6 with TRBJ1-2; weak D call: TRBD1 (6 bases). V lost 2 bases, J lost 7 bases, and 12 bases lay in between. The germline V gene encodes CDR1 SGHDT and CDR2 YYEEEE. The CDR3 has 13 residues.

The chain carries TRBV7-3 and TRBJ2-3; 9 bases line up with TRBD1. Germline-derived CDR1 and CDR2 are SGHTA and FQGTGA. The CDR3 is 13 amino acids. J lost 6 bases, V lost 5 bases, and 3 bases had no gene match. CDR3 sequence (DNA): TGTGCCAGCAGCCGGGACAGGGCGGATACGCAGTATTTT. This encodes CASSRDRADTQYF. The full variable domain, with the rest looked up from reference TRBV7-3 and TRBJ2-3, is GAGVSQTPSNKVTEKGKYVELRCDPISGHTALYWYRQSLGQGPEFLIYFQGTGAADDSGLPNDRFFAVRPEGSVSTLKIQRTERGDSAVYLCASSRDRADTQYFGPGTRLTVL.

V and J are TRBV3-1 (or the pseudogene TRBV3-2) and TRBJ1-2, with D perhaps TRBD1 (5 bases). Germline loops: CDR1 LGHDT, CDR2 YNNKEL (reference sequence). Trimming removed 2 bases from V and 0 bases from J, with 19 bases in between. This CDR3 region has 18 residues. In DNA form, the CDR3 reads TGTGCCAGCAGCCAACTCTTCGACAGAACCAATTCTAACTATGGCTACACCTTC. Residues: CASSQLFDRTNSNYGYTF.

The CDR3 is CASSQEAGPGYSNIQYF. In DNA form, the CDR3 reads TGTGCCAGCAGCCAAGAGGCGGGGCCTGGGTATAGTAACATTCAGTACTTC. The chain carries TRBV3-1 (or the pseudogene TRBV3-2) and TRBJ2-4, with D possibly TRBD2 on 6 matching bases. CDR3 length equals 17 residues. Germline V gene lookup returns CDR1 LGHDT and CDR2 YNNKEL (reference sequence). Trimming stripped 0 bases from V and 7 bases from J, with 19 bases between.

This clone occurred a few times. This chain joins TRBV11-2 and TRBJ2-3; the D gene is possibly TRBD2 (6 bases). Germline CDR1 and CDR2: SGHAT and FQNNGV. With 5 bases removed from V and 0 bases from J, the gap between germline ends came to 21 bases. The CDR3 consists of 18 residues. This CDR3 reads CASSATDPSATSTDTQYF. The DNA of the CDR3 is TGTGCCAGCAGCGCAACCGACCCTAGCGCAACTAGCACAGATACGCAGTATTTT.

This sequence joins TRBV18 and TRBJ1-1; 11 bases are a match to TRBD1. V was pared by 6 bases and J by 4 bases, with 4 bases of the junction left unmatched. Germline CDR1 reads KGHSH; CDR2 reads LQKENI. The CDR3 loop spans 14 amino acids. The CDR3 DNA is TGTGCCAGCTCTCGCGGGACAGGGGGCACTGAAGCTTTCTTT. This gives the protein CASSRGTGGTEAFF.

CDR3 sequence reads: CASSPTSANEQFF. In nucleotides, the CDR3 is TGCGCCAGCAGTCCGACTAGCGCTAATGAGCAGTTCTTC. The chain has TRBV10-2 and TRBJ2-1, with 8 bases identical to TRBD2. The CDR3 consists of 13 residues. V lost 5 bases to trimming and J lost 7 bases; unmatched junction nucleotides: 4. Per the germline V gene, CDR1 is WSHSY and CDR2 is SAAADI.

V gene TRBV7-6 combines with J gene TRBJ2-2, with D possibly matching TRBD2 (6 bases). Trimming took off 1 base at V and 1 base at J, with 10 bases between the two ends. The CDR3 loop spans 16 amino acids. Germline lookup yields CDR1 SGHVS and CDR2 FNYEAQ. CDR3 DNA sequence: TGTGCCAGCAGCTTAGGTGTCGGGGGGAACACCGGGGAGCTGTTTTTT. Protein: CASSLGVGGNTGELFF.

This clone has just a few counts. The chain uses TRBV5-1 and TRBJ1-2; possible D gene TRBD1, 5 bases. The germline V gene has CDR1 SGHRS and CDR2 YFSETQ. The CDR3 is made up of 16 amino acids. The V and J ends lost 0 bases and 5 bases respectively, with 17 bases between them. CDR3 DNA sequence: TGCGCCAGCAGCTTGGAAGGAAGGACGGGGGGTTATGGCTACACCTTC. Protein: CASSLEGRTGGYGYTF.

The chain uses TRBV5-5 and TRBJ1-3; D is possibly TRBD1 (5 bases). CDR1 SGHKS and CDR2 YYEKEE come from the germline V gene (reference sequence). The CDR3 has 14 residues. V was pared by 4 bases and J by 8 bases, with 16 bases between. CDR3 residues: CASSLGTSLYTIYF. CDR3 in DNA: TGTGCCAGCAGCCTCGGGACTTCTCTATACACCATATATTTT.

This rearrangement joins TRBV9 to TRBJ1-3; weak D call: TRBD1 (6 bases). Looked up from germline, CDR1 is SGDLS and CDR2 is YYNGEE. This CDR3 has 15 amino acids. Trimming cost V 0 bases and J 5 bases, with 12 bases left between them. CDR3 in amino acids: CASSVGQVLRNTIYF. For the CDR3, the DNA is TGTGCCAGCAGCGTAGGACAGGTCCTAAGAAACACCATATATTTT.

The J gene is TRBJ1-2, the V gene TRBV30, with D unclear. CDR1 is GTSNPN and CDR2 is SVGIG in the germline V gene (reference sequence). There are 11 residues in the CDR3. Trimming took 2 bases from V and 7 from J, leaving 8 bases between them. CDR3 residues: CAWSTGSGYTF. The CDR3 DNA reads TGTGCCTGGAGTACGGGGTCTGGCTACACCTTC.

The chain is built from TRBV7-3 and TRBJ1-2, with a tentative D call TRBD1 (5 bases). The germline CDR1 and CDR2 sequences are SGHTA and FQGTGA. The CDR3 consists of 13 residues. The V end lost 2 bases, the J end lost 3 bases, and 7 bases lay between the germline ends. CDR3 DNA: TGTGCCAGCAGCTTAGGGGGGGACTATGGCTACACCTTC. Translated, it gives CASSLGGDYGYTF.

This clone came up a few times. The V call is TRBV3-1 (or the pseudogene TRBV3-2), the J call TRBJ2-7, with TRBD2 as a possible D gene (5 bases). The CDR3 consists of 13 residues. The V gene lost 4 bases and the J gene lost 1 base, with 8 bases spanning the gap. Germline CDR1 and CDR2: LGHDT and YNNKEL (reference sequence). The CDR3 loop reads CASSRPGSYEQYF. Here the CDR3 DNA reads TGTGCCAGCAGCCGCCCGGGATCCTACGAGCAGTACTTC.